One sample yielded the 17 T cell receptor beta chains listed below, sequenced in a study of shared clonotypes between healthy human individuals. The method was immunoSEQ multiplex PCR; TCRdb's version includes in-frame clones alone and lacks a portion of them. Here the sample spans 330,000 or so clones, around 74% being singletons. The sequenced sample was memory CD4+ T cells sorted from blood. Subset specified: CD45RA-negative fraction. The source is a young man in good health.

The chain is built from TRBV5-5 and TRBJ2-5; weak D call: TRBD1 (6 bases). Trimming cost V 4 bases and J 5 bases, with 15 bases left between them. CDR1 is SGHKS and CDR2 is YYEKEE in the germline V gene (reference sequence). The length of the CDR3 is 14 residues. The CDR3 DNA sequence: TGTGCCAGCAGCCCCGGACAGCCGGGGGAGACCCAGTACTTC. Translating it yields CASSPGQPGETQYF.

For the CDR3, the DNA is TGTGCCAGCAGTGAAGGGGGGACTAGCGGATACGAGCAGTACTTC. The encoded protein is CASSEGGTSGYEQYF. The chain recombines TRBV6-1 with TRBJ2-7, with 11 nucleotides matching TRBD2. The germline V gene encodes CDR1 MNHNS and CDR2 SASEGT. The CDR3 totals 15 residues. The junction had 3 bases not matched to a gene; V was cut back by 1 base and J by 4 bases.

The chain joins TRBV5-1 to TRBJ2-5, with D tentatively TRBD2 (7 bases). Germline CDR1 reads SGHRS; CDR2 reads YFSETQ. V dropped 6 bases and J dropped 5 bases, with 17 bases sitting between them. This CDR3 is built from 14 residues. The CDR3 DNA is TGCGCCAGCATGGTCTCACAGGGAGGGGAGACCCAGTACTTC. Protein: CASMVSQGGETQYF.

This clone occurred once. The chain couples TRBV25-1 to TRBJ2-5; weak D call: TRBD1 (6 bases). V shed 1 base and J shed 2 bases, with 11 bases lying between them. From germline, CDR1 is MGHDK and CDR2 SYGVNS. This CDR3 is 15 amino acids long. The CDR3 DNA reads as TGTGCCAGCAGTGAATCGGGGACACCTCAAGAGACCCAGTACTTC. Translation gives CASSESGTPQETQYF.

About this clone: Other DNA sequences in this sample translate to the same CDR3. The chain uses TRBV6-5 and TRBJ2-5; 7 nucleotides match TRBD1. J lost 2 bases, V lost 9 bases, and 6 bases had no gene match. This CDR3 spans 13 amino acids. Germline loops: CDR1 MNHEY, CDR2 SVGAGI. The CDR3 here is CASSRDRQETQYF. The CDR3 DNA sequence: TGTGCCAGTTCTAGGGACAGACAAGAGACCCAGTACTTC.

This chain uses TRBV28 with TRBJ2-1, with unresolved D. Trimming took off 3 bases at V and 4 bases at J, with 7 bases between the two ends. CDR3 length: 13 amino acids. Germline V lookup: CDR1 MDHEN, CDR2 SYDVKM. The CDR3 reads CASSLGRYNEQFF. CDR3 DNA: TGTGCCAGCAGTTTGGGCCGTTACAATGAGCAGTTCTTC. Full variable domain (remainder filled in from reference TRBV28 and TRBJ2-1): DVKVTQSSRYLVKRTGEKVFLECVQDMDHENMFWYRQDPGLGLRLIYFSYDVKMKEKGDIPEGYSVSREKKERFSLILESASTNQTSMYLCASSLGRYNEQFFGPGTRLTVL.

The chain joins TRBV29-1 to TRBJ2-1; D unresolved. Germline V lookup: CDR1 SQVTM, CDR2 ANQGSEA. Trimming removed 4 bases at V and 10 bases at J, with 11 bases between. This CDR3 has 11 amino acids. The DNA of the CDR3 is TGCAGCGTTGCCTATGGACCCGAGCAGTTCTTC. Translated, it gives CSVAYGPEQFF.

The genes are TRBV10-3 and TRBJ2-7; 7 bases line up with TRBD2. V lost 2 bases to trimming and J lost 3 bases; unmatched junction nucleotides: 13. The CDR3 consists of 17 residues. Germline-derived CDR1 and CDR2 are ENHRY and SYGVKD. The CDR3 here is CAISETAQRGRGYEQYF. The CDR3 DNA follows: TGTGCCATCAGTGAGACAGCCCAGCGGGGACGTGGCTACGAGCAGTACTTC.

The V gene is TRBV7-2, the J gene TRBJ2-2, with D perhaps matching TRBD2 (6 bases). Germline values: CDR1 SGHTA, CDR2 FQGNSA. Trimming removed 1 base at V and 7 bases at J, with 19 bases between. This CDR3 has 17 amino acids. The CDR3 reads CASSLGGLAGYSGELFF. The CDR3, as DNA: TGTGCCAGCAGCTTAGGGGGACTGGCAGGGTACAGCGGGGAGCTGTTTTTT. The whole variable domain, remainder taken from reference TRBV7-2 and TRBJ2-2, is GAGVSQSPSNKVTEKGKDVELRCDPISGHTALYWYRQSLGQGLEFLIYFQGNSAPDKSGLPSDRFSAERTGGSVSTLTIQRTQQEDSAVYLCASSLGGLAGYSGELFFGEGSRLTVL.

V is TRBV7-2 and J is TRBJ2-3; D not resolved. The CDR3 contains 12 residues. Trimming took 1 base from V and 10 from J, leaving 9 bases between them. Germline V gene sequence: CDR1 SGHTA, CDR2 FQGNSA. Here the CDR3 reads CASSLGGRPQYF. CDR3 bases: TGTGCCAGCAGCTTAGGCGGAAGGCCGCAGTATTTT.

The genes are TRBV7-2 and TRBJ2-2; 12 bases fit TRBD2. Unmatched junction bases numbered 7, after V lost 5 bases and J lost 0 bases. This CDR3 contains 18 residues. Germline V gene lookup returns CDR1 SGHTA and CDR2 FQGNSA. The CDR3 sequence: CASSRSTSGSSNTGELFF. CDR3 DNA sequence: TGTGCCAGCAGCCGATCGACTAGCGGGAGCTCGAACACCGGGGAGCTGTTTTTT.

V usage is TRBV7-8 and J usage is TRBJ2-3; D possibly corresponds to TRBD2 (5 bases). V gave up 3 bases and J gave up 0 bases, with 10 bases separating them. Germline CDR1 SGHVS, CDR2 FQNEAQ. This CDR3 contains 15 residues. The CDR3 loop is CASSFSRGSTDTQYF. The CDR3 DNA is TGTGCCAGCAGCTTCTCTCGGGGAAGCACAGATACGCAGTATTTT.

This chain joins TRBV2 and TRBJ2-2; D gene uncertain. V was trimmed by 1 base and J by 2 bases, leaving 2 bases between them. Germline CDR1 SNHLY, CDR2 FYNNEI. This CDR3 spans 13 amino acids. In DNA form, the CDR3 reads TGTGCCAGCAGTGAAGATAACACCGGGGAGCTGTTTTTT. The encoded protein is CASSEDNTGELFF.

The gene calls are TRBV7-9 and TRBJ2-1, with D possibly TRBD2 on 5 matching bases. Germline V gene lookup returns CDR1 SEHNR and CDR2 FQNEAQ (reference sequence). Trimming shortened V by 3 bases and J by 6 bases, and 12 bases separated the two germline ends. The CDR3 has 14 amino acids. In nucleotides, the CDR3 is TGTGCCAGCAGCTTGGTTCTAGCTGGCAATGAGCAGTTCTTC. Translating it yields CASSLVLAGNEQFF.

This chain joins TRBV29-1 and TRBJ1-5, with a possible D match to TRBD1 (5 bases). Germline CDR1 reads SQVTM; CDR2 reads ANQGSEA. The V end was cut by 4 bases, the J end by 3 bases, with 10 bases between. This CDR3 has 13 amino acids. DNA of the CDR3: TGCAGCGTTGTTCAGGGCACCAATCAGCCCCAGCATTTT. Translating gives CSVVQGTNQPQHF.

The chain is built from TRBV6-5 and TRBJ2-7; no definite D call. The germline gives CDR1 MNHEY, CDR2 SVGAGI. V dropped 6 bases and J dropped 6 bases, with 15 bases sitting between them. CDR3 length: 13 residues. Written as DNA, the CDR3 is TGTGCCAGCAGCCGCGACAAATTGGGCGAGCAGTACTTC. Translated: CASSRDKLGEQYF.

This chain connects TRBV27 to TRBJ2-1, with TRBD2 matching over 7 bases. This CDR3 is 13 amino acids long. V lost 6 bases, J lost 8 bases, and 7 bases stayed unmatched. CDR1 and CDR2 (germline): MNHEY, SMNVEV (reference sequence). DNA of the CDR3: TGTGCCAGCAGGGGCGGGAGTTTCTATGAGCAGTTCTTC. Protein sequence: CASRGGSFYEQFF.